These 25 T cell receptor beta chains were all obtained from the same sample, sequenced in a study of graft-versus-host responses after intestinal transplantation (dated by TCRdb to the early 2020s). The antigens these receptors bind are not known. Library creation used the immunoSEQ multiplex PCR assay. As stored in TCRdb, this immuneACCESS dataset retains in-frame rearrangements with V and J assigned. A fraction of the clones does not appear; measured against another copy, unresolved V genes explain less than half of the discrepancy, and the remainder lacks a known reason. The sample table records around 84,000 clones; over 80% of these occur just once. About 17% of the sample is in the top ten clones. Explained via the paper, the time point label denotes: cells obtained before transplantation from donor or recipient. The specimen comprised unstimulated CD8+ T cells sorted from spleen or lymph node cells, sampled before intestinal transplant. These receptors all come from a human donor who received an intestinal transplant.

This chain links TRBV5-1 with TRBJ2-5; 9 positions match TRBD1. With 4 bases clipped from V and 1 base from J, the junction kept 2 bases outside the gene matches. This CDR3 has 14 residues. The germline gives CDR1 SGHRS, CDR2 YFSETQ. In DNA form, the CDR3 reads TGCGCCAGCAGCCAGGGACAGGGCCAAGAGACCCAGTACTTC. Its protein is CASSQGQGQETQYF.

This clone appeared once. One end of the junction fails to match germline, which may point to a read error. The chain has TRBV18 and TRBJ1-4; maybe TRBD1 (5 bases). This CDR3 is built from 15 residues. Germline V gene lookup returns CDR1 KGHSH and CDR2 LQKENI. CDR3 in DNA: TGTGCCAGCCCACCAACGGGGGGTACGGGTGAAAAACTGTTTTTT. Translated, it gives CASPPTGGTGEKLFF. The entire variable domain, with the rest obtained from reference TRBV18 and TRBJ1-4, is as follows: NAGVMQNPRHLVRRRGQEARLRCSPMKGHSHVYWYRQLPEEGLKFMVYLQKENIIDESGMPKERFSAEFPKEGPSILRIQQVVRGDSAAYFCASPPTGGTGEKLFFGSGTQLSVL.

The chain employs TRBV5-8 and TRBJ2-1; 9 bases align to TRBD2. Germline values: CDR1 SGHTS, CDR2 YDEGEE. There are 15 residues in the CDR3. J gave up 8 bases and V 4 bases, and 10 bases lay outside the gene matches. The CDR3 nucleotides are TGTGCCAGCAGCATAGGGACTAGCAATAGAGATGAGCAGTTCTTC. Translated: CASSIGTSNRDEQFF.

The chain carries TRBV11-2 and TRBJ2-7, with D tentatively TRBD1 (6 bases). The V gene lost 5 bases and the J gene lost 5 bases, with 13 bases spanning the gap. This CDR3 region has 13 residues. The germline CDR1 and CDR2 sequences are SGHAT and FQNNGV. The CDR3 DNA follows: TGTGCCAGCAGCAGAGCAGGACAGCACGAGCAGTACTTC. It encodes CASSRAGQHEQYF.

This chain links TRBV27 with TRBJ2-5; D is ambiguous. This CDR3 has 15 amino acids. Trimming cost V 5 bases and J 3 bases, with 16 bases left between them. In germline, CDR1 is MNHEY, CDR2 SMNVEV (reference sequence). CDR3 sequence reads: CASSPYPQAEETQYF. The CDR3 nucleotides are TGTGCCAGCAGTCCATACCCCCAAGCTGAAGAGACCCAGTACTTC.

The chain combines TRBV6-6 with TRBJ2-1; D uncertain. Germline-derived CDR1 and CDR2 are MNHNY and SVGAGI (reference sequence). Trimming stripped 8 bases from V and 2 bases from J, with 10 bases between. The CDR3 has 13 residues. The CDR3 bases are TGTGCCAGCGGCCCGGGCCCCTACAATGAGCAGTTCTTC. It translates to CASGPGPYNEQFF.

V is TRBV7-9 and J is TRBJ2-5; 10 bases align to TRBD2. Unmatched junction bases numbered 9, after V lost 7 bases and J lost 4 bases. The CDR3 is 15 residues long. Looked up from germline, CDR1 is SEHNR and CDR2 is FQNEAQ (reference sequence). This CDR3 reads CASNERTSGTETQYF. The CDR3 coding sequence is TGTGCCAGCAACGAGAGGACTAGCGGTACAGAGACCCAGTACTTC.

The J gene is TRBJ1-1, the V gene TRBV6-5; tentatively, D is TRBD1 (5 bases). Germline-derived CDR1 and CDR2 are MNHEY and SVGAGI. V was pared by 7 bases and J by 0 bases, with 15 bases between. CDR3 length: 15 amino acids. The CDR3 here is CASTYLDIMNTEAFF. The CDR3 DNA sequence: TGTGCCAGCACCTATTTGGACATCATGAACACTGAAGCTTTCTTT.

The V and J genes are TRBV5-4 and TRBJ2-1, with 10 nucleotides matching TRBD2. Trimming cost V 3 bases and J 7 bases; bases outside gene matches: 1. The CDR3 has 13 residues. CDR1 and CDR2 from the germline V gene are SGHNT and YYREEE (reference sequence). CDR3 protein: CASSWGLANEQFF. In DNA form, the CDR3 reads TGTGCCAGCAGCTGGGGACTAGCGAATGAGCAGTTCTTC. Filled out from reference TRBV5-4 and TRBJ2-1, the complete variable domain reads ETGVTQSPTHLIKTRGQQVTLRCSSQSGHNTVSWYQQALGQGPQFIFQYYREEENGRGNFPPRFSGLQFPNYSSELNVNALELDDSALYLCASSWGLANEQFFGPGTRLTVL.

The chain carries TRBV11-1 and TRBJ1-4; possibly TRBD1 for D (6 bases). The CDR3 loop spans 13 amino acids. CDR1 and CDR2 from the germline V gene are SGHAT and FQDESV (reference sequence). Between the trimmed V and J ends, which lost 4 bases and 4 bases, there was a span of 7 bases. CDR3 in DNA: TGTGCCAGCAGCTACAGGGTTAATGAAAAACTGTTTTTT. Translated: CASSYRVNEKLFF.

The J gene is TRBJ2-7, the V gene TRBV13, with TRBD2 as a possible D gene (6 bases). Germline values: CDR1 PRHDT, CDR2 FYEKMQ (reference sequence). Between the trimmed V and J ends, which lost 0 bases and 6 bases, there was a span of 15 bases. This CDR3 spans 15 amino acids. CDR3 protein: CASSLGRPAGGEQYF. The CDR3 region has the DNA TGTGCCAGCAGCTTAGGGAGACCCGCCGGGGGCGAGCAGTACTTC.

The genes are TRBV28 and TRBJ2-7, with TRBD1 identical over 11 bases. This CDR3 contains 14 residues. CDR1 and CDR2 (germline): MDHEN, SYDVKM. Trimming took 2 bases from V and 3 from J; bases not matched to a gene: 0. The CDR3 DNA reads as TGTGCCAGCAGTTTAGGGACAGGGGGCTACGAGCAGTACTTC. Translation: CASSLGTGGYEQYF.

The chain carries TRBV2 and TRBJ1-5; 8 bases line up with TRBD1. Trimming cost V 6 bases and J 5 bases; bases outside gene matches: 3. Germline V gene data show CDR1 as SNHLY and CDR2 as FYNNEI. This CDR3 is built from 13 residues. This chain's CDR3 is CASSGQGHQPQHF. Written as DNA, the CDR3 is TGTGCCAGCAGCGGACAGGGTCATCAGCCCCAGCATTTT. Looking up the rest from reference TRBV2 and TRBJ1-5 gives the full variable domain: EPEVTQTPSHQVTQMGQEVILRCVPISNHLYFYWYRQILGQKVEFLVSFYNNEISEKSEIFDDQFSVERPDGSNFTLKIRSTKLEDSAMYFCASSGQGHQPQHFGDGTRLSIL.

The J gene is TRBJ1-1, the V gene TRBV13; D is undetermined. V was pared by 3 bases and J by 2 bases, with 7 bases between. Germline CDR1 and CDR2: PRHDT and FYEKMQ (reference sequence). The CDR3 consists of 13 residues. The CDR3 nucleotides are TGTGCCAGCAGCTTTAACGGAAACACTGAAGCTTTCTTT. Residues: CASSFNGNTEAFF.

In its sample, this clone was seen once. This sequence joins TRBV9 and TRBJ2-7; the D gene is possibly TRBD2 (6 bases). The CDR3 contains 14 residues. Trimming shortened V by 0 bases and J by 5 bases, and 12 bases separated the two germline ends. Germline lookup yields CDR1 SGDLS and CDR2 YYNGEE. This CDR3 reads CASSVDGDWNEQYF. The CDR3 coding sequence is TGTGCCAGCAGCGTAGATGGGGACTGGAACGAGCAGTACTTC.

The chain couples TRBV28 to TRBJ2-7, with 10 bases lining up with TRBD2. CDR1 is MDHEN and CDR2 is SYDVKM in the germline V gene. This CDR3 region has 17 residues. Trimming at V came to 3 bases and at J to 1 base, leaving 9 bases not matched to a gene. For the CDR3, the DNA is TGTGCCAGCAGTTTGAGGGTAGCGGGAGGCTTTTCCTACGAGCAGTACTTC. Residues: CASSLRVAGGFSYEQYF.

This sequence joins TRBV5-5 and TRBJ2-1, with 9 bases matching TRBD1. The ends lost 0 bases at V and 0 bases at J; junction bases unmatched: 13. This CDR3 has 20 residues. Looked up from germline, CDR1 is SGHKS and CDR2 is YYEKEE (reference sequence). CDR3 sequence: CASSLGDRDWTGSSYNEQFF. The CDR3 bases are TGTGCCAGCAGCTTGGGGGACAGGGATTGGACGGGGAGCTCCTACAATGAGCAGTTCTTC.

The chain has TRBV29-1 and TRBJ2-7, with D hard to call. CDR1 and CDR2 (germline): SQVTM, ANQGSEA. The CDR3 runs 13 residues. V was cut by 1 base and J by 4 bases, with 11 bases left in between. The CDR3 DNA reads TGCAGCGTTGAAGCCACAGACGGATACGAGCAGTACTTC. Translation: CSVEATDGYEQYF.

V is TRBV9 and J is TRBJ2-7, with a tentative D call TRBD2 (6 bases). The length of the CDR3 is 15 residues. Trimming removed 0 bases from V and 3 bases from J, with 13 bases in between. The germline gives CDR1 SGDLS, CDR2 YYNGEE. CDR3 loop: CASSVDGGVGYEQYF. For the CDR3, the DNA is TGTGCCAGCAGCGTAGACGGGGGAGTGGGCTACGAGCAGTACTTC.

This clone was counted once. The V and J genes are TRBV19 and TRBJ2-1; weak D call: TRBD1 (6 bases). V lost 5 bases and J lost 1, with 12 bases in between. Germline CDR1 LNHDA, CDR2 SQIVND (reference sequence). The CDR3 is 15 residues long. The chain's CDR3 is CASSLFRGSYNEQFF. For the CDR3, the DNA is TGTGCCAGTAGTTTGTTTAGGGGGTCCTACAATGAGCAGTTCTTC.

CDR3 amino acids: CASSPPAAGGRANTGELFF. Here the CDR3 DNA reads TGTGCCAGCAGCCCACCCGCTGCGGGGGGGCGGGCAAACACCGGGGAGCTGTTTTTT. J is TRBJ2-2 and V is TRBV11-2; the match to TRBD2 covers 9 bases. With V trimmed by 5 bases and J by 2 bases, 15 bases remained unmatched. Germline CDR1 reads SGHAT; CDR2 reads FQNNGV. This CDR3 region has 19 residues.

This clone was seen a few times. The CDR3 DNA follows: TGTGCCAGCAGCTGGACCCTAAGCTACGAGCAGTACTTC. It yields the protein CASSWTLSYEQYF. This sequence joins TRBV5-6 and TRBJ2-7; D call uncertain. This CDR3 has 13 residues. Per the germline V gene, CDR1 is SGHDT and CDR2 is YYEEEE. V was cut by 3 bases and J by 3 bases, with 10 bases left in between.

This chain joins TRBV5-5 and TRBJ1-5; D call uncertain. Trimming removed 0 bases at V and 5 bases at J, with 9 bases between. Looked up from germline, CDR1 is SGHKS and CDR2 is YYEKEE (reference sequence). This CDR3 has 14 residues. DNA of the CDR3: TGTGCCAGCAGCTTGGGCAGTTACCATCAGCCCCAGCATTTT. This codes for CASSLGSYHQPQHF.

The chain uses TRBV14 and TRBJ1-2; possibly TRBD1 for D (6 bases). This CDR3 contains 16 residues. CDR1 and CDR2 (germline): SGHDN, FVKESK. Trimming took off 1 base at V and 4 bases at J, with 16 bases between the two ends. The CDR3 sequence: CASSQARDNRRYGYTF. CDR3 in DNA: TGTGCCAGCAGCCAAGCCCGGGACAATCGGCGCTATGGCTACACCTTC.

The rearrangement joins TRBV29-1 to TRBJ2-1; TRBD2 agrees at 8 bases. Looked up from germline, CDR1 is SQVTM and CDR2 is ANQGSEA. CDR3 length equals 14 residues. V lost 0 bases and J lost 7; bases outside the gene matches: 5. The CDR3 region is CSVEDPAGANEQFF. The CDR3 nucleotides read TGCAGCGTTGAAGACCCAGCGGGAGCAAATGAGCAGTTCTTC.